These T cell receptor beta chains were read from a single sample in a study of T-cell memory formation after mild COVID-19. TCRdb reanalysed the 5' RACE reads using MiXCR and keeps one entry per CDR3 protein. The sample records roughly 86,000 distinct CDR3 sequences, about 13% being singletons. Specimen: PBMCs or a T cell subset sorted from them (not recorded which). The source is an adult woman who had mild COVID-19 (a few samples of this study predate the infection). Cell type and time point are not known. CDR3s include the opening cysteine and the closing phenylalanine or tryptophan.

v_gene,CDR3aa
TRBV20-1,CSAAVGYTF
TRBV6-5,CASSYVEKYGYTF
TRBV4-3,CASSQGGAYSYNEQFF
TRBV20-1,CSATSTGLREDEQFF
TRBV7-8,CASSLSAESYEQYF
TRBV12-3/TRBV12-4,CASSVTVEQYF
TRBV20-1,CSARGDYQETQYF
TRBV7-8,CASSSWMGEKLFF
TRBV6-1,CASSEVRGPTLYEQYF
TRBV7-6,CASSPLAGGSNEQFF
TRBV4-3,CASSQDRGKYNEQFF
TRBV20-1,CSARGLANANTGELFF
TRBV20-1,CSARDTDDYGYTF
TRBV12-3/TRBV12-4,CASSFRDTRDEQFF
TRBV24-1,CATSDLGQGTQYF
TRBV5-4,CASSYALGTGVYGYTF
TRBV5-6,CASSLGGEAKLFF
TRBV7-9,CASSSYEGPAGFTQYF
TRBV19,CASSQTEINEQFF
TRBV20-1,CSARPVLRTSGSSSYEQYF
TRBV12-3/TRBV12-4,CASSPRTSAEYF
TRBV20-1,CSARDRGIFGNQPQHF
TRBV5-1,CASSTGLAGGETQYF
TRBV6-5,CASSSPQGYYGYTF
TRBV29-1,CSVDGTNYNEQFF
TRBV7-2,CASSSGTSANEQFF
TRBV7-8,CASSLGQGRPQETQYF
TRBV5-1,CASTTGTGAGIPMGTSGSYAEQYF
TRBV15,CATSRVAGLSTDTQYF
TRBV29-1,CSVLTGRGAEGEQYF
TRBV10-2,CASSEGWEQYF
TRBV29-1,CSAPGPPSYNEQFF
TRBV20-1,CSARVLRGTADTQYF
TRBV6-5,CASSSILYEQFF
TRBV11-2,CASSLGKGIGDPSSYEQYF
TRBV5-6,CASSPPGYYEQYF
TRBV7-9,CASSHKRDIQSPGTQYF
TRBV7-9,CASSAFVMGQGDEQYF
TRBV11-2,CASSLTHYGYTF
TRBV20-1,CSASGPGQREEQYF
TRBV12-3/TRBV12-4,CASSSPGGGGDYNEQFF
TRBV5-1,CASSLGQGNEAFF
TRBV7-9,CASSPTESYNEQFF
TRBV7-9,CASSSVGDRPTDTQYF
TRBV5-1,CASRGGQGEWNQPQHF
TRBV15,CATSRDQIRTYEQYF
TRBV9,CASSVGGAGRGETQYF
TRBV12-3/TRBV12-4,CASSPRQIAKNIQYF
TRBV12-3/TRBV12-4,CASSPARLGGRDEQYF